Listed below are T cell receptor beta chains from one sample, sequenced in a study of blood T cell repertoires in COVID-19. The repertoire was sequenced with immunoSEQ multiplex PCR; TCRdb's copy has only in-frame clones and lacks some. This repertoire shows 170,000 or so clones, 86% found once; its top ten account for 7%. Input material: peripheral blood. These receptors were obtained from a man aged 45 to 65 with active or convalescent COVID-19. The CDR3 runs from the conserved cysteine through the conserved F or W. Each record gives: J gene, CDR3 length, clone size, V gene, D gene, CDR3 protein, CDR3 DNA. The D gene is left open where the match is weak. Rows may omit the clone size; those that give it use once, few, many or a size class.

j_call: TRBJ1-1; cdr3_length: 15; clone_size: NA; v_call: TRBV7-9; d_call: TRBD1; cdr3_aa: CASSLVDRGSPEAFF; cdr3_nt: TGTGCCAGCAGCTTAGTGGACAGGGGTTCACCTGAAGCTTTCTTT
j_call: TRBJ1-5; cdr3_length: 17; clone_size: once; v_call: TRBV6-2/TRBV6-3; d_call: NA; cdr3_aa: CASSYLPSGLGNQPQHF; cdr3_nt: TGTGCCAGCAGTTACCTCCCGTCCGGGTTGGGCAATCAGCCCCAGCATTTT
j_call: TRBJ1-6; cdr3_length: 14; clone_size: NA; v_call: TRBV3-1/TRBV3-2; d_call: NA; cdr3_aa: CASSRREGNSPLHF; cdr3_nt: TGTGCCAGCAGCCGCAGGGAGGGGAATTCACCCCTCCACTTT
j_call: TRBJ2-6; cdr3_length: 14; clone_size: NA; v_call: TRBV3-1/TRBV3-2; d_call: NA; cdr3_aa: CASSRSSGANVLTF; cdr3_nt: TGTGCCAGCAGCCGGAGCTCTGGGGCCAACGTCCTGACTTTC
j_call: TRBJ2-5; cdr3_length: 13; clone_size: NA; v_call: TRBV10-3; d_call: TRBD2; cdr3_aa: CATLAGTRETQYF; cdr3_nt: TGTGCCACCCTAGCGGGAACGCGAGAGACCCAGTACTTC
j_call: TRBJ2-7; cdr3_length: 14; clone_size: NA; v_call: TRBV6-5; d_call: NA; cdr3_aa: CASTEGGSVYEQYF; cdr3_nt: TGTGCCAGCACCGAGGGCGGGTCTGTGTACGAGCAGTACTTC
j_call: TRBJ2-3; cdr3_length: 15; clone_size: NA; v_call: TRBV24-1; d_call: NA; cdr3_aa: CATSDFQGWTDTQYF; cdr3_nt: TGTGCCACCAGTGATTTTCAGGGTTGGACAGATACGCAGTATTTT
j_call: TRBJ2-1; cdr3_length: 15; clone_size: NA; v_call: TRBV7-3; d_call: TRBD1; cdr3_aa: CASSLFQTGDNEQFF; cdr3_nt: TGTGCCAGCAGCTTATTCCAGACAGGGGACAATGAGCAGTTCTTC
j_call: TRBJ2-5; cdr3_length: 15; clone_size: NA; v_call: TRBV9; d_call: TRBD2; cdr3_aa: CASSSAVLAGETQYF; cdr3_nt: TGTGCCAGCAGCTCTGCTGTACTAGCGGGAGAGACCCAGTACTTC
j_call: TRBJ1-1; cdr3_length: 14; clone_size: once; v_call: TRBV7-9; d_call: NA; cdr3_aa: CASTRSGEYTEAFF; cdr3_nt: TGTGCCAGCACCAGAAGCGGGGAGTACACTGAAGCTTTCTTT
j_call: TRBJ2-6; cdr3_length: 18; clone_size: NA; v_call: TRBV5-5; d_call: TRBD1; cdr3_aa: CASRKQGITLSGANVLTF; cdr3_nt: TGTGCCAGCAGAAAACAGGGGATAACCCTCTCTGGGGCCAACGTCCTGACTTTC
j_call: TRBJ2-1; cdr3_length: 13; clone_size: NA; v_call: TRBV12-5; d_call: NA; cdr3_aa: CASGLGTRGEQFF; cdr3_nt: TGTGCTAGTGGTTTGGGCACCAGGGGTGAGCAGTTCTTC
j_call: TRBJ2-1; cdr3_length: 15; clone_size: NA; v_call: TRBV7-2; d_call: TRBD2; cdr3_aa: CASSWASGGMDEQFF; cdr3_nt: TGTGCCAGCAGCTGGGCTAGCGGGGGGATGGATGAGCAGTTCTTC
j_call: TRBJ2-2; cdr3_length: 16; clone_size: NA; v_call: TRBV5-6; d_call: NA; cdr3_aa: CASRLATGTFTGELFF; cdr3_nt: TGTGCCAGCAGGTTAGCTACCGGGACATTCACCGGGGAGCTGTTTTTT
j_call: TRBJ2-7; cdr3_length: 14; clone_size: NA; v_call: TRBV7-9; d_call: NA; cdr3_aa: CASSFAGDTYEQYF; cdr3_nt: TGTGCCAGCAGCTTCGCCGGGGACACCTACGAGCAGTACTTC